Presented here are 5 T cell receptor beta chains from one specimen sequenced in a study of blood T cell repertoires in COVID-19. Here immunoSEQ multiplex PCR was the method, and the copy in TCRdb shows in-frame clones only, minus some. In the table there are about 220,000 clones, nearly 90% of which are singletons. The material sequenced was PBMCs or T cells enriched from blood (not recorded which). The origin of the receptors is a young man who had been exposed to COVID-19.

The V and J genes are TRBV7-2 and TRBJ2-2, with D possibly being TRBD2 (6 bases). The V end lost 8 bases, the J end lost 2 bases, and 21 bases lay between the germline ends. Germline CDR1 is SGHTA and CDR2 is FQGNSA. The CDR3 length is 17 residues. CDR3 DNA sequence: TGTGCCAGCCGCTCCCCTCAGGGCGGGGCTAACACCGGGGAGCTGTTTTTT. As protein: CASRSPQGGANTGELFF.

A word on this clone: The junction departs from germline at one end; a sequencing error may be responsible. V is TRBV29-1 and J is TRBJ2-1, with D maybe TRBD2 (6 bases). CDR3 length equals 13 residues. Germline-derived CDR1 and CDR2 are SQVTM and ANQGSEA. CDR3: CSFEGGAYNEQFF. CDR3 sequence (DNA): TGCAGCTTTGAGGGCGGGGCGTACAATGAGCAGTTCTTC.

The chain combines TRBV5-1 with TRBJ1-1; 11 bases align to TRBD1. V shed 2 bases and J 7 bases; nucleotides not matched to a gene: 10. The CDR3 covers 16 residues. Germline V gene data show CDR1 as SGHRS and CDR2 as YFSETQ. The DNA of the CDR3 is TGCGCCAGCAGCTTATTTAGGACGGGACAGGGGGTTGAAGCTTTCTTT. It specifies CASSLFRTGQGVEAFF.

The chain employs TRBV6-1 and TRBJ1-3; no definite D call. Germline V lookup: CDR1 MNHNS, CDR2 SASEGT. The V end lost 2 bases, the J end lost 0 bases, and 11 bases lay between the germline ends. This CDR3 has 16 amino acids. CDR3 coding DNA: TGTGCCAGCAGTGAACTACGATTTCCCTCTGGAAACACCATATATTTT. This sequence encodes CASSELRFPSGNTIYF.

The chain recombines TRBV5-1 with TRBJ1-4; D unclear. The CDR3 spans 15 residues. With 4 bases removed from V and 8 bases from J, the gap between germline ends came to 18 bases. CDR1 is SGHRS and CDR2 is YFSETQ in the germline V gene. This chain's CDR3 is CASSRGTLTSEKLFF. CDR3 sequence (DNA): TGCGCCAGCAGCCGAGGAACCCTAACTTCCGAAAAACTGTTTTTT.